A single sample gave rise to the 4 T cell receptor beta chains below, sequenced in a study of cytomegalovirus exposure and HLA in healthy donors. The PCR was carried out with 60 Vbeta primers and 13 Jbeta primers. Profiled with immunoSEQ multiplex PCR; TCRdb holds only in-frame clones, not every one. The sample includes more than 100,000 clones, about three quarters of them seen just once. Material: PBMCs. The receptor source for this set is a man in his 60s in good health and CMV-seropositive.

The chain links TRBV28 to TRBJ2-2, with D possibly matching TRBD1 (7 bases). Germline V CDR1 and CDR2: MDHEN, SYDVKM. V dropped 3 bases and J dropped 1 base, with 15 bases sitting between them. CDR3 length equals 17 residues. This CDR3 reads CASSFVAGQKNTGELFF. CDR3 in DNA: TGTGCCAGCAGTTTCGTCGCGGGACAGAAGAACACCGGGGAGCTGTTTTTT. The full variable domain, rest sourced from reference TRBV28 and TRBJ2-2, is DVKVTQSSRYLVKRTGEKVFLECVQDMDHENMFWYRQDPGLGLRLIYFSYDVKMKEKGDIPEGYSVSREKKERFSLILESASTNQTSMYLCASSFVAGQKNTGELFFGEGSRLTVL.

The count of this clone is one. This chain connects TRBV29-1 to TRBJ2-3, with TRBD1 matching 8 bases. The CDR3 has 13 amino acids. Germline V gene data show CDR1 as SQVTM and CDR2 as ANQGSEA. Trimming took 2 bases from V and 4 from J; bases not matched to a gene: 2. DNA of the CDR3: TGCAGCGTTGAATTCAGGGGGCCAGATACGCAGTATTTT. Amino acid sequence: CSVEFRGPDTQYF.

The V call is TRBV2, the J call TRBJ1-1, with 8 bases lining up with TRBD1. The length of the CDR3 is 16 residues. V shed 4 bases and J 4 bases; nucleotides not matched to a gene: 11. CDR1 and CDR2 (germline): SNHLY, FYNNEI. The DNA of the CDR3 is TGTGCCAGCAGTGCTTTGGACAGGGCCTATAGCACTGAAGCTTTCTTT. It encodes CASSALDRAYSTEAFF. The full variable domain, in which reference TRBV2 and TRBJ1-1 provide the parts outside the CDR3, is EPEVTQTPSHQVTQMGQEVILRCVPISNHLYFYWYRQILGQKVEFLVSFYNNEISEKSEIFDDQFSVERPDGSNFTLKIRSTKLEDSAMYFCASSALDRAYSTEAFFGQGTRLTVV.

The chain has TRBV9 and TRBJ2-5; weak D call: TRBD1 (6 bases). Germline V CDR1 and CDR2: SGDLS, YYNGEE. Trimming removed 0 bases at V and 11 bases at J, with 11 bases between. The CDR3 runs 12 residues. CDR3 sequence reads: CASSVDDGQQYF. In DNA, the CDR3 is TGTGCCAGCAGCGTAGATGACGGACAGCAGTACTTC.